This T cell receptor beta chain emerged from a study of monozygotic twins with cystic fibrosis. This clone was detected only once. The assay was immunoSEQ multiplex PCR, and TCRdb's table has in-frame clones only and misses some. The sample consists of approximately 36,000 clones, 75% to 95% of them appearing once. CDR1 is SQVTM, CDR2 ANQGSEA, per germline. This CDR3 contains 12 residues. V lost 4 bases and J lost 6, with 10 bases in between. The clonotype was recovered from a boy between 2 and 10 years old with cystic fibrosis. Specimen: blood. This chain links TRBV29-1 with TRBJ1-5, with a tentative D call TRBD1 (5 bases). In DNA, the CDR3 is TGCAGCGTTGCGGGGCTTGGTCAGCCCCAGCATTTT. It translates to CSVAGLGQPQHF. Complete variable domain (other parts from reference TRBV29-1 and TRBJ1-5): SAVISQKPSRDICQRGTSLTIQCQVDSQVTMMFWYRQQPGQSLTLIATANQGSEATYESGFVIDKFPISRPNLTFSTLTVSNMSPEDSSIYLCSVAGLGQPQHFGDGTRLSIL.